The rows below give T cell receptor beta chains drawn from one sample of a study of radiotherapy plus CTLA-4 blockade in lung cancer. Sequencing was performed with immunoSEQ multiplex PCR; in TCRdb, only in-frame clones are kept and a portion is missing. The sample lists approximately 100,000 clones; 75% to 90% were seen once. The source was peripheral blood, collected from a patient treated with radiotherapy plus ipilimumab. Receptor source: a human donor with non-small cell lung cancer who had a partial response to radiotherapy plus ipilimumab. The CDR3 runs from the conserved cysteine through the conserved F or W. A D gene is named only where the DNA matches it firmly. Some rows mark clone size as missing; the rest say once, few, many or name a class of expanded clone.

CDR3nt	CDR3aa	d_gene	len	abundance	v_gene	j_gene
TGTGCCAGCAGTTTTCGACCCAGCGGTTACAATGAGCAGTTCTTC	CASSFRPSGYNEQFF	NA	15	few	TRBV27	TRBJ2-1
TGTGCCAGCAGCCCCCCGGGGGAGACCCAGTACTTC	CASSPPGETQYF	NA	12	NA	TRBV4-2	TRBJ2-5
TGTGCCAGCAGGGGGGACAAACTCTACGAGCAGTACTTC	CASRGDKLYEQYF	NA	13	NA	TRBV6-1	TRBJ2-7
TGTGCCAGCAGCCAATACGACAGGGACCGGGACGAGCAGTACTTC	CASSQYDRDRDEQYF	TRBD1	15	NA	TRBV14	TRBJ2-7
TGTGCCAGCAACAGGTCGAAGCGGGAGGGCCGTGACACCGGGGAGCTGTTTTTT	CASNRSKREGRDTGELFF	TRBD2	18	NA	TRBV27	TRBJ2-2
TGTGCCAGCAGTGAAGCGCTTCAGGCAGGGCAAGAGACCCAGTACTTC	CASSEALQAGQETQYF	NA	16	NA	TRBV2	TRBJ2-5
TGTGCTAGTGGTACGGGACAGGGGGCGAGCACTGAAGCTTTCTTT	CASGTGQGASTEAFF	TRBD1	15	NA	TRBV12-5	TRBJ1-1
TGCGCCAGCAGCCCCGGGGGACTAGACCACAATGAGCAGTTCTTC	CASSPGGLDHNEQFF	TRBD2	15	NA	TRBV5-1	TRBJ2-1
TGTGCCAGCAGCGACAGGGGTGGACAGCCCCAGCATTTT	CASSDRGGQPQHF	TRBD1	13	NA	TRBV2	TRBJ1-5
TGCGCCAGCAGTTTCAGCCGGGGAACTAATGAAAAACTGTTTTTT	CASSFSRGTNEKLFF	NA	15	NA	TRBV5-1	TRBJ1-4
TGCGCCAGCAGCTTGGGCCTGGGGACAGGCAATGAAAAACTGTTTTTT	CASSLGLGTGNEKLFF	TRBD1	16	NA	TRBV5-1	TRBJ1-4
TGCGCCAGCAGCTTAACCGGGAGCAGCGGGGAAAAACTGTTTTTT	CASSLTGSSGEKLFF	NA	15	NA	TRBV5-1	TRBJ1-4
TGTGCCTGGTCCGGTGTGGGCAATCAGCCCCAGCATTTT	CAWSGVGNQPQHF	NA	13	NA	TRBV30	TRBJ1-5
TGTGCCAGCAGTGTCCCGGGACAGGGGGGATCACCCCTCCACTTT	CASSVPGQGGSPLHF	TRBD1	15	NA	TRBV28	TRBJ1-6
TGCAGCGCCCGATCCCCGGGACAGGGCACCGGGGAGCTGTTTTTT	CSARSPGQGTGELFF	TRBD1	15	NA	TRBV29-1	TRBJ2-2
TGTGCCTGGAGTAGGCGGGCCCCGAACACCGGGGAGCTGTTTTTT	CAWSRRAPNTGELFF	NA	15	NA	TRBV30	TRBJ2-2
TGTGCCAGCAGCGTAGGTCCGCCGGGGATCTACACCGGGGAGCTGTTTTTT	CASSVGPPGIYTGELFF	NA	17	NA	TRBV9	TRBJ2-2
TGTGCCAGCTCATACGTCGGTACGGAAAAACTGTTTTTT	CASSYVGTEKLFF	NA	13	NA	TRBV18	TRBJ1-4
TGTGCCAGCAGGTACTCGGCGGCATACGAGCAGTACTTC	CASRYSAAYEQYF	NA	13	NA	TRBV6-5	TRBJ2-7
TGTGCCAGCAGTCTCCTCCCACAGGGGGGATCACCCCTCCACTTT	CASSLLPQGGSPLHF	TRBD1	15	NA	TRBV6-5	TRBJ1-6
TGCAGCGCCGCTCTAGCGGGGACCTACGAGCAGTACTTC	CSAALAGTYEQYF	TRBD2	13	once	TRBV29-1	TRBJ2-7
TGTGCCAGCAGCCCTGGGACTAGCGGGACTTCCTACAATGAGCAGTTCTTC	CASSPGTSGTSYNEQFF	TRBD2	17	NA	TRBV4-2	TRBJ2-1
TGTGCCGGCAGCCGATCCGCTAGCGGGAGGAGCTCCTACGAGCAGTACTTC	CAGSRSASGRSSYEQYF	TRBD2	17	few	TRBV11-2	TRBJ2-7
TGTGCCAGCGCTGAGGGACACGACCCCTATGGCTACACCTTC	CASAEGHDPYGYTF	NA	14	NA	TRBV10-3	TRBJ1-2
TGTGCCAGCAGTGTTATCCCTTTGGCAGAACACATGAACACTGAAGCTTTCTTT	CASSVIPLAEHMNTEAFF	NA	18	NA	TRBV2	TRBJ1-1
TGTGCCAGCAGCGTCATAGCAGCCTCCTACAATGAGCAGTTCTTC	CASSVIAASYNEQFF	NA	15	once	TRBV21-1	TRBJ2-1
TGTGCCAGCAGACGGGAGGCCGGCCATGAGCAGTTCTTC	CASRREAGHEQFF	TRBD2	13	NA	TRBV2	TRBJ2-1
TGTGCCATCAGTGGGTTAGCGGGAGGAGAAGAGACCCAGTACTTC	CAISGLAGGEETQYF	TRBD2	15	NA	TRBV10-3	TRBJ2-5
TGTGCCAGCAGAAAGGGACTGGCGAGCTCCTACGAGCAGTACTTC	CASRKGLASSYEQYF	NA	15	NA	TRBV6-5	TRBJ2-7
TGTGCCAGCAGTGATATGGGACAGGGGTCGTACGAGCAGTACTTC	CASSDMGQGSYEQYF	TRBD1	15	NA	TRBV6-1	TRBJ2-7
TGTGCCAGCAGCTCCACCGGGACTAGTAACGAGCAGTACTTC	CASSSTGTSNEQYF	TRBD2	14	medium-sized	TRBV13	TRBJ2-7
TGCGCCAGCAGCTCGGCGGGGAGTGAAGCTTTCTTT	CASSSAGSEAFF	NA	12	NA	TRBV5-1	TRBJ1-1
TGTGCCAGCAGCTTAATGTCCGGGATCTACGAGCAGTACTTC	CASSLMSGIYEQYF	NA	14	NA	TRBV7-9	TRBJ2-7
TGTGCCAGCTTAACGGGACAGGGTTCCTACGAGCAGTACTTC	CASLTGQGSYEQYF	TRBD1	14	NA	TRBV2	TRBJ2-7
TGTGCCAGCAGAAACAGGGGGCTGAACACCATATATTTT	CASRNRGLNTIYF	TRBD1	13	NA	TRBV28	TRBJ1-3
TGTGCCAGCGGGACAGGCACTTCCTACGAGCAGTACTTC	CASGTGTSYEQYF	TRBD1	13	NA	TRBV28	TRBJ2-7
TGCGCCAGTAGCCGCAACACCATATATTTT	CASSRNTIYF	NA	10	NA	TRBV10-1	TRBJ1-3
TGTGCCAGCAGCTCCTCCGGGACTAGCGTTTACAATGAGCAGTTCTTC	CASSSSGTSVYNEQFF	TRBD2	16	NA	TRBV7-2	TRBJ2-1
TGTGCCAGCAGCTTAGCATCGGGTACCTCCTACGAGCAGTACTTC	CASSLASGTSYEQYF	NA	15	NA	TRBV7-2	TRBJ2-7
TGTGCCAGCAGCTTAAGGGGATTGATAGGGACTGAAGCTTTCTTT	CASSLRGLIGTEAFF	NA	15	NA	TRBV7-8	TRBJ1-1
TGTGCCAGCAGCCCCTATCGTGGCTCCTACGAGCAGTACTTC	CASSPYRGSYEQYF	NA	14	NA	TRBV6-1	TRBJ2-7
TGTGCCACCAGCAGAGAGACAGGGCCAGCTAACTATGGCTACACCTTC	CATSRETGPANYGYTF	TRBD1	16	NA	TRBV15	TRBJ1-2
TGCAGCGTTGAACGTCTAGCGGCCGGGGAGCTGTTTTTT	CSVERLAAGELFF	TRBD2	13	NA	TRBV29-1	TRBJ2-2
TGTGCCAGCAGCGGGAGACAGGGTGCCCACGATGGCTACACCTTC	CASSGRQGAHDGYTF	TRBD1	15	NA	TRBV9	TRBJ1-2
TGTGCCAGCAGCTTAGGGTCGGGTAGCGGGATTCACGAGCAGTACTTC	CASSLGSGSGIHEQYF	TRBD2	16	NA	TRBV11-2	TRBJ2-7